These T cell receptor beta chains were read from a single sample in a study of T cell responses to AZD1222 COVID-19 vaccine. Some clones are missing from TCRdb's copy, which holds only in-frame ones; the method was immunoSEQ multiplex PCR. The data show under 120,000 clones, about 90% seen once. The sample in question was peripheral blood, obtained 28 days after the second AZD1222 dose. Receptors were obtained from an adult who received the AZD1222 COVID-19 vaccine. Both conserved end residues are part of each CDR3. The order of the fields is J gene, V gene, CDR3 protein.

J: TRBJ2-2
V: TRBV30
CDR3: CAWTGGNTGELFF

J: TRBJ2-1
V: TRBV28
CDR3: CASTAITAPHNEQFF

J: TRBJ2-1
V: TRBV28
CDR3: CASRFRTAYNEQFF

J: TRBJ2-5
V: TRBV6-5
CDR3: CASSYGQDQETQYF

J: TRBJ2-7
V: TRBV21-1
CDR3: CASSRDRGSYEQYF

J: TRBJ2-1
V: TRBV24-1
CDR3: CATSVKTGYNEQFF

J: TRBJ1-5
V: TRBV2
CDR3: CASSAFPHRTDDQPQHF

J: TRBJ2-3
V: TRBV6-4
CDR3: CASSLQAGGVTDTQYF

J: TRBJ2-7
V: TRBV19
CDR3: CATKRGTGGTYEQYF

J: TRBJ1-1
V: TRBV4-1
CDR3: CASSQGLRQLNTEAFF

J: TRBJ1-2
V: TRBV28
CDR3: CASSSMTDPTLGGYTF

J: TRBJ2-7
V: TRBV29-1
CDR3: CSVGGNEQYF

J: TRBJ1-4
V: TRBV7-6
CDR3: CASSLNAGTGNEKLFF

J: TRBJ2-7
V: TRBV6-1
CDR3: CASSEAGTASYEQYF

J: TRBJ1-1
V: TRBV19
CDR3: CASSRSLNTEAFF

J: TRBJ2-5
V: TRBV7-2
CDR3: CASSLQAGAGTSAQETQYF

J: TRBJ1-3
V: TRBV25-1
CDR3: CASSDLQGFASGNTIYF

J: TRBJ1-1
V: TRBV7-3
CDR3: CASSLKSDTEAFF

J: TRBJ2-7
V: TRBV30
CDR3: CAWSRQGASEQYF

J: TRBJ2-7
V: TRBV5-1
CDR3: CASSSGLAGVSEQYF

J: TRBJ2-7
V: TRBV19
CDR3: CASSINDRYEQYF

J: TRBJ2-2
V: TRBV5-1
CDR3: CASSFAQVGGELFF

J: TRBJ2-3
V: TRBV3-1/TRBV3-2
CDR3: CASSHTSGRQDTQYF

J: TRBJ1-4
V: TRBV28
CDR3: CASSIPGGPTEKLFF

J: TRBJ2-1
V: TRBV5-6
CDR3: CASSLTFGGNEQFF

J: TRBJ1-5
V: TRBV7-8
CDR3: CASSNGGDQPQHF

J: TRBJ2-1
V: TRBV19
CDR3: CASTQTANLGNEQFF

J: TRBJ1-5
V: TRBV7-2
CDR3: CASSVSSQGTQPQHF

J: TRBJ1-6
V: TRBV6-1
CDR3: CASSEVTGGNSPLHF

J: TRBJ2-7
V: TRBV28
CDR3: CASSSAGTSGYEQYF

J: TRBJ2-7
V: TRBV6-6
CDR3: CASRAGVLPYEQYF

J: TRBJ1-4
V: TRBV29-1
CDR3: CSVDLAGDPEKLFF

J: TRBJ2-2
V: TRBV5-4
CDR3: CASSFGQAHTGELFF

J: TRBJ1-2
V: TRBV6-5
CDR3: CASTSGGKGGYTF

J: TRBJ1-2
V: TRBV6-5
CDR3: CASSRDRSYTF

J: TRBJ2-7
V: TRBV7-9
CDR3: CASSFSGTSNEQYF

J: TRBJ1-1
V: TRBV4-1
CDR3: CASSLGQGAISEAFF

J: TRBJ1-6
V: TRBV28
CDR3: CASRNRGSYNSPLHF

J: TRBJ1-1
V: TRBV7-2
CDR3: CASSLVVGQNTEAFF

J: TRBJ1-5
V: TRBV4-2
CDR3: CASSQEPDLGNQPQHF

J: TRBJ2-1
V: TRBV6-5
CDR3: CASLLAGGSEQFF

J: TRBJ1-1
V: TRBV6-1
CDR3: CASSEHLIDTEAFF

J: TRBJ1-1
V: TRBV5-1
CDR3: CASSSSPQGLASEAFF

J: TRBJ1-5
V: TRBV19
CDR3: CASSTDGPGQPQHF

J: TRBJ1-3
V: TRBV11-2
CDR3: CASSLVGNTIYF

J: TRBJ1-1
V: TRBV5-5
CDR3: CASSANTEAFF

J: TRBJ2-7
V: TRBV19
CDR3: CASSMLGRNEQYF

J: TRBJ2-1
V: TRBV30
CDR3: CAWSSTSGYNEQFF

J: TRBJ1-6
V: TRBV3-1/TRBV3-2
CDR3: CASSRSNSPLHF

J: TRBJ1-2
V: TRBV30
CDR3: CAWSVLRVNRGYTF

J: TRBJ2-1
V: TRBV9
CDR3: CASSASGRAYNEQFF

J: TRBJ2-1
V: TRBV4-1
CDR3: CASSQVISGRGNEQFF

J: TRBJ2-5
V: TRBV3-1/TRBV3-2
CDR3: CASSPLSSGQETQYF